What follows are 31 T cell receptor beta chains derived from one specimen sequenced in a study of blood T cell repertoires in COVID-19. Repertoires were generated with immunoSEQ multiplex PCR, while TCRdb's copy carries only in-frame clones and drops some. The repertoire holds roughly 100,000 clones, with around 82% as singletons. The sequenced sample consisted of peripheral blood. The receptors originated from a human donor in a cohort sampled during active or convalescent COVID-19.

This chain joins TRBV4-1 and TRBJ2-1, with unresolved D. The germline V and J ends were trimmed by 3 bases and 5 bases, with 17 bases remaining between them. CDR3 size: 16 residues. Germline CDR1 reads MGHRA; CDR2 reads YSYEKL. The CDR3 loop is CASSQSLARGDNEQFF. The CDR3 coding sequence is TGCGCCAGCAGCCAGTCCCTGGCCAGAGGTGACAATGAGCAGTTCTTC.

V gene TRBV6-5 combines with J gene TRBJ1-1; TRBD1 is a possible D gene (5 bases). The CDR3 consists of 13 residues. The germline V gene has CDR1 MNHEY and CDR2 SVGAGI. The V end was cut by 6 bases, the J end by 3 bases, with 11 bases between. The CDR3 DNA is TGTGCCAGCAGCAGGGATTGGGACACTGAAGCTTTCTTT. It yields the protein CASSRDWDTEAFF.

This clone appeared a few times. Other nucleotide sequences in the sample specify the same CDR3. The chain has TRBV6-5 and TRBJ2-7, with 10 bases that match TRBD1. The CDR3 spans 14 residues. Germline V gene data show CDR1 as MNHEY and CDR2 as SVGAGI. The junction had 3 bases not matched to a gene; V was cut back by 6 bases and J by 1 base. The CDR3 loop reads CASRSGQGSYEQYF. CDR3 DNA sequence: TGTGCCAGCAGATCGGGACAGGGGTCCTACGAGCAGTACTTC.

The gene calls are TRBV28 and TRBJ2-7; maybe TRBD1 (5 bases). The V and J ends lost 6 bases and 3 bases respectively, with 15 bases between them. CDR1 and CDR2 (germline): MDHEN, SYDVKM. The CDR3 is 14 amino acids. The CDR3 DNA is TGTGCCAGCAGACCTTTGGACACCAACTACGAGCAGTACTTC. This encodes CASRPLDTNYEQYF.

The V and J genes are TRBV6-5 and TRBJ2-3; a weak D match, TRBD2 (6 bases). Germline V lookup: CDR1 MNHEY, CDR2 SVGAGI. V was cut by 5 bases and J by 8 bases, with 17 bases left in between. This CDR3 comprises 14 residues. CDR3 amino acids: CASSPPVPGSTQYF. The CDR3 DNA follows: TGTGCCAGCAGTCCTCCCGTCCCCGGGAGTACGCAGTATTTT.

The chain employs TRBV29-1 and TRBJ2-6; a possible D gene is TRBD1 (6 bases). Trimming pared 4 bases from V and 0 bases from J, leaving 7 bases between. The CDR3 is made up of 14 amino acids. Germline V gene data show CDR1 as SQVTM and CDR2 as ANQGSEA. The CDR3 region is CSVGDISGANVLTF. CDR3 DNA sequence: TGCAGCGTTGGGGACATCTCTGGGGCCAACGTCCTGACTTTC.

This clone was recorded a few times. The chain recombines TRBV7-9 with TRBJ1-2; no clear D gene. This CDR3 contains 13 residues. Trimming cost V 3 bases and J 7 bases, with 12 bases left between them. Germline V gene sequence: CDR1 SEHNR, CDR2 FQNEAQ (reference sequence). CDR3 nucleotides: TGTGCCAGCAGCTTTTCCTCCCACAGTGGCTACACCTTC. It encodes CASSFSSHSGYTF.

This chain links TRBV4-2 with TRBJ1-1; no clear D. The CDR3 is 16 residues long. V lost 1 base, J lost 2 bases, and 14 bases lay in between. Germline CDR1 LGHNA, CDR2 YNFKEQ. CDR3 protein: CASSQVTSNINTEAFF. The CDR3 coding sequence is TGTGCCAGCAGCCAAGTAACCTCAAACATTAACACTGAAGCTTTCTTT.

The chain links TRBV29-1 to TRBJ1-4; a weak D match, TRBD1 (5 bases). V shed 3 bases and J shed 7 bases, with 12 bases lying between them. The germline gives CDR1 SQVTM, CDR2 ANQGSEA. The CDR3 totals 13 residues. The CDR3 reads CSVEEQDLEKLFF. The CDR3 nucleotides read TGCAGCGTTGAGGAACAGGACCTTGAAAAACTGTTTTTT.

This clone was seen more than once but under ten times. This chain links TRBV29-1 with TRBJ2-7; no reliable D call. Germline V lookup: CDR1 SQVTM, CDR2 ANQGSEA. The ends were cut back, 2 bases at V and 2 bases at J, with 4 bases in the middle. CDR3 length equals 11 residues. CDR3 coding DNA: TGCAGCGTTGAATATGCCTACGAGCAGTACTTC. Its translation: CSVEYAYEQYF.

The chain links TRBV5-1 to TRBJ1-5; 11 bases map to TRBD1. Germline CDR1 reads SGHRS; CDR2 reads YFSETQ. CDR3 length: 14 amino acids. Trimming removed 4 bases from V and 6 bases from J; junction bases left unmatched: 3. CDR3 DNA: TGCGCCAGCAGCCTCGGGACAGGGGGTCAGCCCCAGCATTTT. Its translation is CASSLGTGGQPQHF. Full variable domain (rest looked up from reference TRBV5-1 and TRBJ1-5): KAGVTQTPRYLIKTRGQQVTLSCSPISGHRSVSWYQQTPGQGLQFLFEYFSETQRNKGNFPGRFSGRQFSNSRSEMNVSTLELGDSALYLCASSLGTGGQPQHFGDGTRLSIL.

The V and J genes are TRBV28 and TRBJ1-3; TRBD1 aligns across 7 bases. Germline loops: CDR1 MDHEN, CDR2 SYDVKM. CDR3 length equals 15 residues. Germline trimming cut 6 bases from V and 3 bases from J; bases unmatched to any gene: 8. In DNA form, the CDR3 reads TGTGCCAGCAGGTCCGGGACAGCCTTTGGAAACACCATATATTTT. The encoded protein is CASRSGTAFGNTIYF.

This chain uses TRBV7-9 with TRBJ1-1; D not resolved. Trimming shortened V by 2 bases and J by 5 bases, and 9 bases separated the two germline ends. This CDR3 has 13 amino acids. Germline V gene lookup returns CDR1 SEHNR and CDR2 FQNEAQ (reference sequence). The CDR3, as DNA: TGTGCCAGCAGCTTACGTCAAGAGACTGAAGCTTTCTTT. Its translation: CASSLRQETEAFF. The variable domain in full, with the rest retrieved from reference TRBV7-9 and TRBJ1-1, is DTGVSQNPRHKITKRGQNVTFRCDPISEHNRLYWYRQTLGQGPEFLTYFQNEAQLEKSRLLSDRFSAERPKGSFSTLEIQRTEQGDSAMYLCASSLRQETEAFFGQGTRLTVV.

The CDR3 bases are TGTGCCAGCAGTTATGCGAGGGAGACCCAGTACTTC. Translated, it gives CASSYARETQYF. The chain carries TRBV5-6 and TRBJ2-5; no reliable D call. CDR3 length: 12 residues. Per the germline V gene, CDR1 is SGHDT and CDR2 is YYEEEE. V was cut by 5 bases and J by 5 bases, with 10 bases left in between. The full variable domain, rest sourced from reference TRBV5-6 and TRBJ2-5, is DAGVTQSPTHLIKTRGQQVTLRCSPKSGHDTVSWYQQALGQGPQFIFQYYEEEERQRGNFPDRFSGHQFPNYSSELNVNALLLGDSALYLCASSYARETQYFGPGTRLLVL.

This chain joins TRBV19 and TRBJ2-5; possibly TRBD2 for D (7 bases). Germline values: CDR1 LNHDA, CDR2 SQIVND (reference sequence). The CDR3 is 14 residues long. V was shortened by 4 bases and J by 5 bases, with 14 bases between the two germline ends. The CDR3 nucleotides are TGTGCCAGTAGTACCGGGACTACAGGGGAGACCCAGTACTTC. Translated: CASSTGTTGETQYF.

This clone was counted a few times. V and J are TRBV30 and TRBJ1-1; weak D call: TRBD1 (6 bases). This CDR3 has 12 residues. With 2 bases removed from V and 3 bases from J, the gap between germline ends came to 7 bases. The germline CDR1 and CDR2 sequences are GTSNPN and SVGIG (reference sequence). CDR3 DNA sequence: TGTGCCTGGAGTCGACAGGACACTGAAGCTTTCTTT. Amino acid sequence: CAWSRQDTEAFF.

The V and J genes are TRBV5-1 and TRBJ1-1; D uncertain. Trimming took off 4 bases at V and 2 bases at J, with 15 bases between the two ends. Germline CDR1 SGHRS, CDR2 YFSETQ. CDR3 length equals 15 residues. CDR3 bases: TGCGCCAGCAGCGACCCCGGTCGGGAAAACACTGAAGCTTTCTTT. Its translation is CASSDPGRENTEAFF. The full variable domain, with the rest looked up from reference TRBV5-1 and TRBJ1-1, is KAGVTQTPRYLIKTRGQQVTLSCSPISGHRSVSWYQQTPGQGLQFLFEYFSETQRNKGNFPGRFSGRQFSNSRSEMNVSTLELGDSALYLCASSDPGRENTEAFFGQGTRLTVV.

In its sample, this clone was seen once. This chain connects TRBV11-3 to TRBJ2-3, with 11 bases that match TRBD2. The CDR3 is made up of 17 amino acids. J gave up 4 bases and V 1 base, and 7 bases lay outside the gene matches. CDR1 and CDR2 (germline): SGHNT, YENEEA. Here the CDR3 DNA reads TGTGCCAGCAGCTTAGTAGGTCCTAGCGGGGGGTCAGATACGCAGTATTTT. Protein sequence: CASSLVGPSGGSDTQYF.

The chain uses TRBV5-8 and TRBJ2-3; D might be TRBD1 (5 bases). Germline lookup yields CDR1 SGHTS and CDR2 YDEGEE. Trimming pared 4 bases from V and 2 bases from J, leaving 14 bases between. The CDR3 is 15 residues long. This chain's CDR3 is CASSRDSVITDTQYF. The CDR3 DNA reads TGTGCCAGCAGCCGTGACAGTGTCATCACAGATACGCAGTATTTT. The full variable domain, its missing parts supplied by reference TRBV5-8 and TRBJ2-3, is EAGVTQSPTHLIKTRGQQATLRCSPISGHTSVYWYQQALGLGLQFLLWYDEGEERNRGNFPPRFSGRQFPNYSSELNVNALELEDSALYLCASSRDSVITDTQYFGPGTRLTVL.

The CDR3 reads CAWANSLTSGGATEQFF. In DNA form, the CDR3 reads TGTGCCTGGGCCAATTCCCTCACTAGCGGGGGGGCGACTGAGCAGTTCTTC. The rearrangement links TRBV30 to TRBJ2-1; TRBD2 agrees at 13 bases. Per the germline V gene, CDR1 is GTSNPN and CDR2 is SVGIG (reference sequence). With 5 bases clipped from V and 9 bases from J, the junction kept 16 bases outside the gene matches. The CDR3 runs to 17 residues.

V gene TRBV20-1 combines with J gene TRBJ1-1; possibly TRBD1 for D (5 bases). CDR1 is DFQATT, CDR2 SNEGSKA, per germline (reference sequence). Trimming took off 3 bases at V and 12 bases at J, with 14 bases between the two ends. The CDR3 is made up of 11 amino acids. For the CDR3, the DNA is TGCAGTGCTAGCAGACAGTGGGCGACTTTCTTT. Translating it yields CSASRQWATFF.

J is TRBJ1-1 and V is TRBV4-1; tentatively, D is TRBD1 (5 bases). Germline CDR1 MGHRA, CDR2 YSYEKL. The CDR3 totals 17 residues. Trimming removed 3 bases at V and 3 bases at J, with 20 bases between. Here the CDR3 reads CASSHFSGPRRDTEAFF. Here the CDR3 DNA reads TGCGCCAGCAGCCATTTTTCAGGGCCAAGGCGCGACACTGAAGCTTTCTTT.

This clone was seen just once. The chain joins TRBV19 to TRBJ2-2, with TRBD2 matching 7 bases. Germline V gene lookup returns CDR1 LNHDA and CDR2 SQIVND (reference sequence). The V and J ends lost 5 bases and 10 bases, in that order; junction bases with no gene match: 10. CDR3 length: 14 amino acids. The CDR3 DNA reads TGTGCCAGTAGTTTCTTAGCGGGTACTAAGGAGCTGTTTTTT. Translated, it gives CASSFLAGTKELFF.

This chain links TRBV7-6 with TRBJ2-2; perhaps TRBD1 as D (6 bases). The V end lost 5 bases, the J end lost 5 bases, and 27 bases lay between the germline ends. There are 19 residues in the CDR3. CDR1 SGHVS and CDR2 FNYEAQ come from the germline V gene. The CDR3 reads CASSPRLQGVIRRTGELFF. The CDR3 DNA sequence: TGTGCCAGCAGCCCAAGGCTACAGGGAGTAATCAGGCGGACCGGGGAGCTGTTTTTT.

J is TRBJ1-1 and V is TRBV6-2 or TRBV6-3; D might be TRBD1 (5 bases). There are 14 residues in the CDR3. Germline V lookup: CDR1 MNHEY, CDR2 SVGEGT. V was pared by 0 bases and J by 12 bases, with 17 bases between. The CDR3 DNA reads TGTGCCAGCAGTTACTCTCCGGGGGAGGTTGTTCCTTTCTTT. Translating gives CASSYSPGEVVPFF.

This rearrangement joins TRBV9 to TRBJ2-3; 11 bases agree with TRBD2. From germline, CDR1 is SGDLS and CDR2 YYNGEE. With V trimmed by 0 bases and J by 10 bases, 4 bases remained unmatched. This CDR3 region has 14 residues. The CDR3 DNA sequence: TGTGCCAGCAGCGTAGGTACTAGCGGGGGCGCGCAGTATTTT. This codes for CASSVGTSGGAQYF.

This clone came up a few times. V usage is TRBV19 and J usage is TRBJ1-5; a possible D gene is TRBD1 (6 bases). Per germline, CDR1 LNHDA and CDR2 SQIVND (reference sequence). CDR3 length: 18 residues. Trimming removed 0 bases at V and 0 bases at J, with 15 bases between. Here the CDR3 reads CASSIDLTNRDSNQPQHF. The CDR3 coding sequence is TGTGCCAGTAGTATAGATCTAACAAACAGGGATAGCAATCAGCCCCAGCATTTT.

J is TRBJ1-1 and V is TRBV18; 8 bases align to TRBD1. The CDR3 contains 18 residues. In germline, CDR1 is KGHSH, CDR2 LQKENI. J gave up 1 base and V 2 bases, and 12 bases lay outside the gene matches. The CDR3 loop reads CASSPRAGGALGNTEAFF. In DNA, the CDR3 is TGTGCCAGCTCACCAAGGGCAGGGGGCGCGCTCGGGAACACTGAAGCTTTCTTT.

This clone was observed once. Other DNA sequences in the sample encode the same CDR3. This chain links TRBV5-4 with TRBJ1-5; D unresolved. The germline CDR1 and CDR2 sequences are SGHNT and YYREEE (reference sequence). V lost 0 bases, J lost 6 bases, and 4 bases lay in between. The CDR3 is 12 residues long. The CDR3 DNA follows: TGTGCCAGCAGCTTGGCGGGTCAGCCCCAGCATTTT. Translating it yields CASSLAGQPQHF.

The rearrangement uses TRBV5-4 and TRBJ2-2; 8 bases line up with TRBD1. The CDR3 is made up of 17 amino acids. Germline values: CDR1 SGHNT, CDR2 YYREEE (reference sequence). V was clipped by 4 bases and J by 0 bases; unmatched bases: 8. CDR3 protein: CASSKGTGRANTGELFF. In DNA, the CDR3 is TGTGCCAGCAGCAAAGGGACAGGACGCGCGAACACCGGGGAGCTGTTTTTT.

This chain's CDR3 is CASSQGPLGGPEQYF. CDR3 bases: TGCGCCAGCAGCCAAGGTCCTCTGGGCGGGCCCGAGCAGTACTTC. This chain connects TRBV4-1 to TRBJ2-7; D is perhaps TRBD2 (5 bases). CDR1 MGHRA and CDR2 YSYEKL come from the germline V gene. V lost 1 base and J 6 bases, leaving 16 bases between the germline ends. The CDR3 sequence is 15 residues long.